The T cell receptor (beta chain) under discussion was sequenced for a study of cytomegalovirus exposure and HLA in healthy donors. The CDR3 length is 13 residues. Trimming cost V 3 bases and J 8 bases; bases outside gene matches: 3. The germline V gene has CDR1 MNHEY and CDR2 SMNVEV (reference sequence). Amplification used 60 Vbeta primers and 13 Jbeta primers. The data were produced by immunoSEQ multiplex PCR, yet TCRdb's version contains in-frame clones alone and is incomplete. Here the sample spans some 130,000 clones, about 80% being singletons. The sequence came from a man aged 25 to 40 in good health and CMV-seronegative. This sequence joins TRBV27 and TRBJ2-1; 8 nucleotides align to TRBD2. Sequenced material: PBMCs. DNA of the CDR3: TGTGCCAGCAGTTTGAGGACTAGCTATGAGCAGTTCTTC. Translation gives CASSLRTSYEQFF.